A single sample is the source of the 25 T cell receptor beta chains below, sequenced in a study of regulatory T cells in long-lasting Graves disease (dated by TCRdb to about 2021). What the time point label conveys for this sample: newly diagnosed GD, antithyroid drugs for less than 3 months. RNA was extracted from PBMCs in TRIzol for both TCR sequencing and RNA sequencing. The library was prepared using multiplex PCR. Instrument on record: Illumina HiSeq 4000. iRepertoire HTBI primers and Arm-PCR amplification of CDR3 regions were used to construct TCR beta libraries. The raw public reads went through TCRdb reprocessing: fastp at Q25, MiXCR clone calling, in-frame beta chains kept. Every entry covers one CDR3 protein and lists the most common genes and DNA from its rows. In this sample the table shows around 250,000 distinct CDR3 sequences, more than 15% of which occur a single time. Of the sample, around 15% is held by the ten largest clones.

The sample was also reused in another study, on T cells in Graves' hyperthyroidism and ophthalmopathy.

The material sequenced was peripheral blood mononuclear cells (PBMCs), taken at new diagnosis, from a patient treated with antithyroid drugs. The receptors were sampled from a woman aged 25-40 years with Graves disease. Donor details come from another sample of the same person, matched by shared clones.

At least ten counts were recorded for this clonotype. V is TRBV4-1 and J is TRBJ1-5; 8 bases are a match to TRBD1. With V trimmed by 1 base and J by 4 bases, 3 bases remained unmatched. CDR3 size: 15 residues. The V gene's germline CDR1 is MGHRA and CDR2 YSYEKL. The CDR3 sequence is CASSQGRQGNQPQHF. CDR3 sequence (DNA): TGCGCCAGCAGCCAAGGACGACAGGGGAATCAGCCCCAGCATTTT.

To note about this clonotype: A far bigger clonotype differs at one base, so this is likely a read error. Because it lacks the conserved phenylalanine or tryptophan at the end, this CDR3 is likely a read error. The rearrangement links TRBV7-9 to TRBJ2-5; TRBD1 matches 8 bases. The end of the DNA is better explained by TRBJ2-7, so the J call may be wrong. The germline V gene has CDR1 SEHNR and CDR2 FQNEAQ (reference sequence). This CDR3 contains 15 residues. As DNA, the CDR3 is TGTGCCAGCAGTCGTACAGGACAGGGCTCCTACGAGCAGTACTTG. This translates into CASSRTGQGSYEQYL.

This clonotype was found many times. The chain joins TRBV3-1 to TRBJ2-1, with 9 bases aligning to TRBD2. CDR3 length equals 17 residues. With V trimmed by 4 bases and J by 3 bases, 10 bases remained unmatched. CDR1 is LGHDT, CDR2 YNNKEL, per germline (reference sequence). The DNA for the CDR3 is TGTGCCAGCAGCCCCATCGGGGAGCGGGGGGACTACAATGAGCAGTTCTTC. Protein sequence: CASSPIGERGDYNEQFF.

There are many counts of this clonotype. The chain recombines TRBV12-3 or TRBV12-4 with TRBJ1-1; TRBD1 agrees at 8 bases. After removal of 1 base from V and 5 bases from J, the junction contained 6 bases not matched to a gene. This CDR3 is built from 15 residues. In DNA form, the CDR3 reads TGTGCCAGCAGTTTAGGGGACAGGCGGGGGACTGAAGCTTTCTTT. Its protein is CASSLGDRRGTEAFF.

This clonotype occurred many times. V usage is TRBV7-2 and J usage is TRBJ2-1; D is unclear. Trimming shortened V by 3 bases and J by 8 bases, and 17 bases separated the two germline ends. This CDR3 contains 15 residues. Per the germline V gene, CDR1 is SGHTA and CDR2 is FQGNSA. CDR3 region: CASSFFDADPHEQFF. For the CDR3, the DNA is TGTGCCAGCAGCTTTTTTGACGCGGACCCCCATGAGCAGTTCTTC.

This clonotype was seen a few times. This chain links TRBV19 with TRBJ2-5; TRBD1 or TRBD2 may be the D gene (5 bases each). CDR3 size: 14 residues. Germline V CDR1 and CDR2: LNHDA, SQIVND (reference sequence). V lost 5 bases to trimming and J lost 3 bases, with 13 bases between them. The CDR3 spells CASSSGPMEETQYF. CDR3 DNA sequence: TGTGCCAGTAGTTCGGGACCGATGGAAGAGACCCAGTACTTC.

The sample holds many counts of this clonotype. V and J are TRBV9 and TRBJ1-1; D is unclear. V lost 4 bases and J lost 1, with 8 bases in between. The CDR3 sequence is 13 residues long. Per the germline V gene, CDR1 is SGDLS and CDR2 is YYNGEE. CDR3 sequence: CASSSHGNTEAFF. CDR3 sequence (DNA): TGTGCCAGCAGCTCTCACGGGAACACTGAAGCTTTCTTT.

The chain employs TRBV7-9 and TRBJ1-5, with D tentatively TRBD1 (6 bases). This CDR3 has 17 residues. V lost 2 bases to trimming and J lost 3 bases, with 17 bases between them. The germline V gene encodes CDR1 SEHNR and CDR2 FQNEAQ (reference sequence). CDR3 protein: CASSLISSGGLNQPQHF. In DNA, the CDR3 is TGTGCCAGCAGCTTAATATCCTCGGGGGGCCTCAATCAGCCCCAGCATTTT.

The sample holds many counts of this clonotype. V usage is TRBV5-1 and J usage is TRBJ2-3; 13 nucleotides line up with TRBD2. Germline values: CDR1 SGHRS, CDR2 YFSETQ. V lost 6 bases and J lost 0; bases outside the gene matches: 4. This CDR3 comprises 16 residues. The CDR3 here is CASKGLAGTSTDTQYF. In nucleotides, the CDR3 is TGCGCCAGCAAGGGACTAGCGGGGACAAGCACAGATACGCAGTATTTT.

The gene calls are TRBV7-8 and TRBJ2-1; 10 nucleotides align to TRBD2. This CDR3 comprises 16 residues. The germline V gene has CDR1 SGHVS and CDR2 FQNEAQ. After removal of 5 bases from V and 5 bases from J, the junction contained 9 bases not matched to a gene. CDR3 sequence (DNA): TGTGCCAGCAGCCCGGGCCGAGGACTAGCGGACAATGAGCAGTTCTTC. Encoded protein: CASSPGRGLADNEQFF.

This clonotype was picked up many times. This chain connects TRBV12-3 or TRBV12-4 to TRBJ1-1; unclear D gene. Trimming took 3 bases from V and 0 from J, leaving 8 bases between them. The CDR3 extends over 14 amino acids. CDR3 amino acids: CASSLRQVNTEAFF. CDR3 DNA: TGTGCCAGCAGTTTGCGACAAGTGAACACTGAAGCTTTCTTT.

This clonotype was detected only a few times. The chain links TRBV7-9 to TRBJ2-2, with no clear D. V was clipped by 6 bases and J by 4 bases, with 12 bases between them. Germline values: CDR1 SEHNR, CDR2 FQNEAQ (reference sequence). CDR3 length: 14 amino acids. CDR3 amino acids: CASRRSESTGELFF. As DNA, the CDR3 is TGTGCCAGCAGACGCTCGGAGAGCACCGGGGAGCTGTTTTTT.

This clonotype was recorded at least ten times. The chain uses TRBV11-2 and TRBJ2-1; TRBD1 matches 9 bases. The CDR3 is 14 amino acids. The J segment lost 0 bases and the V segment lost 8 bases, leaving 2 bases of the junction unmatched. Germline CDR1 reads SGHAT; CDR2 reads FQNNGV. The CDR3 DNA reads as TGTGCCAGCCGACAGGGGGGCTCCTACAATGAGCAGTTCTTC. The encoded protein is CASRQGGSYNEQFF. Using reference TRBV11-2 and TRBJ2-1 for the parts outside the CDR3, the full variable domain is EAGVAQSPRYKIIEKRQSVAFWCNPISGHATLYWYQQILGQGPKLLIQFQNNGVVDDSQLPKDRFSAERLKGVDSTLKIQPAKLEDSAVYLCASRQGGSYNEQFFGPGTRLTVL.

Ten or more counts support this clonotype. The V call is TRBV27, the J call TRBJ2-3; possible D gene TRBD1, 6 bases. The CDR3 loop spans 16 amino acids. The germline V gene encodes CDR1 MNHEY and CDR2 SMNVEV (reference sequence). With 6 bases removed from V and 7 bases from J, the gap between germline ends came to 23 bases. CDR3 in amino acids: CASSSPDLGQGHTQYF. For the CDR3, the DNA is TGTGCCAGCAGCTCACCCGATCTGGGGCAGGGGCATACGCAGTATTTT.

The table lists this clonotype with many counts. The chain carries TRBV12-3 or TRBV12-4 and TRBJ1-2; unclear D gene. There are 15 residues in the CDR3. The ends were cut back, 4 bases at V and 4 bases at J, with 16 bases in the middle. CDR3 amino acids: CASSSEGRPGYGYTF. Here the CDR3 DNA reads TGTGCCAGCAGTTCAGAGGGCAGGCCAGGCTATGGCTACACCTTC.

Comments on this clonotype: This clone may be a read error of a much larger clone one base away. The chain carries TRBV7-2 and TRBJ2-3; maybe TRBD2 (5 bases). The CDR3 is made up of 18 amino acids. From germline, CDR1 is SGHTA and CDR2 FQGNSA. The CDR3 region is CASSLAAGHPGPTDAQYF. In DNA form, the CDR3 reads TGTGCCAGCAGCTTAGCGGCGGGTCATCCCGGCCCCACAGATGCGCAGTATTTT.

Ten or more counts support this clonotype. This rearrangement joins TRBV3-1 to TRBJ1-6; D gene unclear. The V and J ends lost 1 base and 4 bases respectively, with 8 bases between them. The CDR3 is 15 amino acids. The germline V gene encodes CDR1 LGHDT and CDR2 YNNKEL (reference sequence). The CDR3 bases are TGTGCCAGCAGCCAAGTGGGCAGGTATAATTCACCCCTCCACTTT. It encodes CASSQVGRYNSPLHF. The variable domain in full, with the rest retrieved from reference TRBV3-1 and TRBJ1-6, is DTAVSQTPKYLVTQMGNDKSIKCEQNLGHDTMYWYKQDSKKFLKIMFSYNNKELIINETVPNRFSPKSPDKAHLNLHINSLELGDSAVYFCASSQVGRYNSPLHFGNGTRLTVT.

V is TRBV5-8 and J is TRBJ1-2; possibly TRBD1 for D (5 bases). Germline values: CDR1 SGHTS, CDR2 YDEGEE. With 3 bases removed from V and 4 bases from J, the gap between germline ends came to 7 bases. The CDR3 spans 12 residues. Written as DNA, the CDR3 is TGTGCCAGCAGCTCTAGGGGCTATGGCTACACCTTC. This codes for CASSSRGYGYTF.

The table lists this clonotype with many counts. The chain combines TRBV9 with TRBJ1-1; D remains unclear. The germline gives CDR1 SGDLS, CDR2 YYNGEE. The CDR3 spans 15 residues. V was trimmed by 4 bases and J by 0 bases, leaving 13 bases between them. CDR3 bases: TGTGCCAGCAGCCCGGTATTCTCACTGAACACTGAAGCTTTCTTT. Translation: CASSPVFSLNTEAFF. Looking up the rest from reference TRBV9 and TRBJ1-1 gives the full variable domain: DSGVTQTPKHLITATGQRVTLRCSPRSGDLSVYWYQQSLDQGLQFLIQYYNGEERAKGNILERFSAQQFPDLHSELNLSSLELGDSALYFCASSPVFSLNTEAFFGQGTRLTVV.

This clonotype has a count of ten or more. This chain joins TRBV12-3 or TRBV12-4 and TRBJ1-2; TRBD1 matches 10 bases. J gave up 7 bases and V 6 bases, and 11 bases lay outside the gene matches. This CDR3 spans 15 amino acids. CDR3 amino acids: CASSNRDRGVRGYTF. The CDR3 nucleotides are TGTGCCAGCAGCAACCGGGACAGGGGTGTGCGTGGCTACACCTTC.

The J gene is TRBJ2-1, the V gene TRBV18; the match to TRBD2 covers 7 bases. The germline CDR1 and CDR2 sequences are KGHSH and LQKENI. Trimming cost V 5 bases and J 4 bases; bases outside gene matches: 8. The CDR3 extends over 15 amino acids. The CDR3 loop is CASSARGLGYNEQFF. Here the CDR3 DNA reads TGTGCCAGCTCAGCCCGAGGACTAGGGTACAATGAGCAGTTCTTC.

The gene calls are TRBV11-2 and TRBJ1-4, with TRBD1 identical over 7 bases. Germline CDR1 and CDR2: SGHAT and FQNNGV. The CDR3 loop spans 12 amino acids. With 6 bases clipped from V and 8 bases from J, the junction kept 3 bases outside the gene matches. The CDR3 loop is CASRTGREKLFF. The CDR3 DNA sequence: TGTGCCAGCAGGACAGGGCGGGAAAAACTGTTTTTT.

This clonotype was seen at least ten times. The chain recombines TRBV7-9 with TRBJ2-7; 10 bases match TRBD2. In germline, CDR1 is SEHNR, CDR2 FQNEAQ (reference sequence). Trimming removed 7 bases from V and 2 bases from J; junction bases left unmatched: 8. The CDR3 extends over 15 amino acids. CDR3 amino acids: CASISTSGVPYEQYF. The CDR3 DNA is TGTGCCAGCATCAGTACTAGCGGGGTTCCCTACGAGCAGTACTTC.

This clonotype was seen repeatedly, ten times or more. The chain is built from TRBV7-3 and TRBJ1-1; 7 nucleotides line up with TRBD1. There are 14 residues in the CDR3. Unmatched junction bases numbered 7, after V lost 4 bases and J lost 5 bases. Germline assignment: CDR1 SGHTA and CDR2 FQGTGA. In DNA form, the CDR3 reads TGTGCCAGCAGCTCCGGCTCCAGGGGGACTGAAGCTTTCTTT. Amino acids: CASSSGSRGTEAFF.

The sample holds many counts of this clonotype. Being one base from a much bigger clone, this may be a read error. The V call is TRBV11-2, the J call TRBJ2-2; weak D call: TRBD2 (6 bases). The CDR3 consists of 15 residues. Germline CDR1 SGHAT, CDR2 FQNNGV. V lost 6 bases, J lost 4 bases, and 15 bases lay in between. The CDR3 region has the DNA TGTGCCAGCAGACCAACTAGCAGGGTCACCGGGGAGCTGTTTTTT. Amino acid sequence: CASRPTSRVTGELFF.